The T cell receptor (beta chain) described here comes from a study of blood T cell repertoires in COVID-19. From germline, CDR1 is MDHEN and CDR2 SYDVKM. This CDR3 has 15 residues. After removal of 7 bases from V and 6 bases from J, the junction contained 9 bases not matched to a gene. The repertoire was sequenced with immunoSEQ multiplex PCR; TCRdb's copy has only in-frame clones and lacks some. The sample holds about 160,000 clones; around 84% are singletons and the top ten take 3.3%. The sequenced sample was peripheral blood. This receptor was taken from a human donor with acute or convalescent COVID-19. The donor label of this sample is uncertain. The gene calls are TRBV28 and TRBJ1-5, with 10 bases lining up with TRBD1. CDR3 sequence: CASNPTGGLGQPQHF. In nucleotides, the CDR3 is TGTGCCAGCAACCCGACAGGGGGCTTAGGTCAGCCCCAGCATTTT.